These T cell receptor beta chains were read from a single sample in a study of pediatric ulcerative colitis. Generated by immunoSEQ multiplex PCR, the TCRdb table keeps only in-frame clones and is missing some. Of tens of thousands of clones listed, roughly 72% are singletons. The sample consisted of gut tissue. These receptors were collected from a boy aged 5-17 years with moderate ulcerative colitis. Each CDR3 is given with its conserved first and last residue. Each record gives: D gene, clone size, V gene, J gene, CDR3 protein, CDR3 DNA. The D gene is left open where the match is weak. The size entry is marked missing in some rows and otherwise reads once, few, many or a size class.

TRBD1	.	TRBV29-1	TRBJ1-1	CSARGDRGSNTEAFF	TGCAGCGCGAGGGGGGACAGGGGATCGAACACTGAAGCTTTCTTT
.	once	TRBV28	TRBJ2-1	CASSKGTWDEQFF	TGTGCCAGCAGTAAAGGGACTTGGGATGAGCAGTTCTTC
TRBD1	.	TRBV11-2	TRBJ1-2	CASSSQPGTASHGYTF	TGTGCCAGCAGCTCCCAACCTGGGACAGCGTCACATGGCTACACCTTC
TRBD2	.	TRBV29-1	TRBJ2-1	CSVEQRGGNEQFF	TGCAGCGTTGAGCAGCGGGGGGGAAATGAGCAGTTCTTC
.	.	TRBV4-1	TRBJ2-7	CASSQSDARDLDEQYF	TGCGCCAGCAGCCAATCCGATGCACGGGACTTGGACGAGCAGTACTTC
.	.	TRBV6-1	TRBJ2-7	CASSDRSSYEQYF	TGTGCCAGCAGTGACAGGAGCTCCTACGAGCAGTACTTC
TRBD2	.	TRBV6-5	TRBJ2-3	CASSYDGGALDTQYF	TGTGCCAGCAGTTACGACGGGGGGGCCCTGGATACGCAGTATTTT
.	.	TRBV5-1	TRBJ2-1	CASSKDFDEQFF	TGCGCCAGCAGCAAGGATTTCGATGAGCAGTTCTTC
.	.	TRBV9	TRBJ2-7	CASSPSTGIVYEQYF	TGTGCCAGCAGCCCCAGCACAGGGATCGTCTACGAGCAGTACTTC
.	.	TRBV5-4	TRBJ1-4	CASSIRADVNEKLFF	TGTGCCAGCAGCATTCGGGCGGACGTTAATGAAAAACTGTTTTTT
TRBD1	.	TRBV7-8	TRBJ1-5	CASSLGRDRLGGNQPQHF	TGTGCCAGCAGCTTAGGGAGGGACAGATTGGGAGGCAATCAGCCCCAGCATTTT
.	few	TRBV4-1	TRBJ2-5	CASNQPGQETQYF	TGCGCCAGCAACCAGCCCGGGCAAGAGACCCAGTACTTC
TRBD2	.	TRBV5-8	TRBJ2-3	CASSGTSGTQYF	TGTGCCAGCAGCGGGACTAGCGGGACGCAGTATTTT
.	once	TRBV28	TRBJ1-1	CASSFPVVWGTEAFF	TGTGCCAGCAGTTTTCCGGTCGTCTGGGGCACTGAAGCTTTCTTT
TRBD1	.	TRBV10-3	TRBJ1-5	CAISDWKGTGEQPQHF	TGTGCCATCAGTGATTGGAAAGGGACAGGGGAACAGCCCCAGCATTTT
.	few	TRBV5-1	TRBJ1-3	CASSLGESNTIYF	TGCGCCAGCAGCTTGGGGGAATCGAACACCATATATTTT
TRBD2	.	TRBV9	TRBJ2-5	CASSVGAGGPWETQYF	TGTGCCAGCAGCGTAGGGGCGGGAGGGCCATGGGAGACCCAGTACTTC
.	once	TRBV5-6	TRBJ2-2	CASSFAGELFF	TGTGCCAGCAGCTTCGCGGGGGAGCTGTTTTTT
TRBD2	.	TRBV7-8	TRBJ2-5	CASSKSVFGLVGLASGETQYF	TGTGCCAGCAGCAAATCTGTTTTCGGCTTAGTAGGACTAGCCTCGGGAGAGACCCAGTACTTC
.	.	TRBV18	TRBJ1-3	CASSPKGSGNTIYF	TGTGCCAGCTCACCCAAGGGCTCTGGAAACACCATATATTTT
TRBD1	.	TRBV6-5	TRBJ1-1	CASRRGTASNTEAFF	TGTGCCAGCAGACGCGGGACAGCATCGAACACTGAAGCTTTCTTT
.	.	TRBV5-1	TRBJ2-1	CASSLLGSSYNEQFF	TGCGCCAGCAGCTTGCTGGGGTCCTCCTACAATGAGCAGTTCTTC
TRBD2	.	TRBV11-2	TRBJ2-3	CASSLDPYRGRGADTQYF	TGTGCCAGCAGCTTAGACCCCTACCGCGGGAGGGGAGCAGATACGCAGTATTTT
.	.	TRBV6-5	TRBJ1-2	CASTQRDIYGYTF	TGTGCCAGCACCCAAAGGGACATTTATGGCTACACCTTC
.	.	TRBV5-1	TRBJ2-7	CASRDRNSYEQYF	TGCGCCAGCCGAGACCGTAACTCCTACGAGCAGTACTTC
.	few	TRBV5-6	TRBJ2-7	CASSFQGSYEQYF	TGTGCCAGCAGCTTCCAGGGCTCCTACGAGCAGTACTTC